These T cell receptor beta chains were read from a single sample in a study of shared clonotypes between healthy human individuals. Assay: immunoSEQ multiplex PCR; the TCRdb copy retains only in-frame clones and omits some. This sample has roughly 590,000 clones; around 95% occur once, and the top ten carry about 0.11%. The source material was naive CD8+ T cells sorted from blood. The source is a woman aged 25 to 45 in good health. Each CDR3 is given with its conserved first and last residue. The order of the fields is V gene, D gene, clone size, CDR3 length, J gene, CDR3 DNA, CDR3 protein. The D gene is left open where the match is weak. Clone size appears in some rows only: once, few, many, or a class for an expanded clone.

V: TRBV2; D: -; size: -; length: 16; J: TRBJ2-4; DNA: TGTGCCAGCAGTGAATTGCAACAGACAGCCAAAAACATTCAGTACTTC; CDR3: CASSELQQTAKNIQYF
V: TRBV28; D: TRBD2; size: -; length: 14; J: TRBJ2-2; DNA: TGTGCCAGCCGGGCTAGCGGGAACACCGGGGAGCTGTTTTTT; CDR3: CASRASGNTGELFF
V: TRBV5-6; D: -; size: -; length: 16; J: TRBJ2-5; DNA: TGTGCCAGCAGCTTGTGGACGAGGGGGGCCCAAGAGACCCAGTACTTC; CDR3: CASSLWTRGAQETQYF
V: TRBV11-3; D: -; size: -; length: 14; J: TRBJ2-5; DNA: TGTGCCAGCAGCACAAGCACAGGGTCGGAGACCCAGTACTTC; CDR3: CASSTSTGSETQYF
V: TRBV19; D: -; size: -; length: 17; J: TRBJ2-7; DNA: TGTGCCAGTAGTATAGATCGGGTAGGAACAGGGAACTACGAGCAGTACTTC; CDR3: CASSIDRVGTGNYEQYF
V: TRBV28; D: TRBD1; size: -; length: 14; J: TRBJ1-2; DNA: TGTGCCAGCAGTGAGCCGGGACAGAGCTATGGCTACACCTTC; CDR3: CASSEPGQSYGYTF
V: TRBV11-2; D: -; size: -; length: 13; J: TRBJ2-3; DNA: TGTGCCAGCACCCGGGCTCGGACAGATACGCAGTATTTT; CDR3: CASTRARTDTQYF
V: TRBV11-3; D: -; size: -; length: 12; J: TRBJ1-1; DNA: TGTGCCAGCAGCTACGGAAATCAGGAAGCTTTCTTT; CDR3: CASSYGNQEAFF
V: TRBV4-2; D: -; size: -; length: 13; J: TRBJ2-2; DNA: TGTGCCAGCAGCCAAGAGATATCGGGGGAGCTGTTTTTT; CDR3: CASSQEISGELFF
V: TRBV28; D: -; size: -; length: 14; J: TRBJ1-2; DNA: TGTGCCAGCAGTCCCGGGACAAGTGTCTATGGCTACACCTTC; CDR3: CASSPGTSVYGYTF
V: TRBV10-2; D: TRBD1; size: -; length: 13; J: TRBJ2-5; DNA: TGCGCCAGCAGTACAGGGGGTAGGGAGACCCAGTACTTC; CDR3: CASSTGGRETQYF
V: TRBV29-1; D: -; size: -; length: 15; J: TRBJ1-1; DNA: TGCAGCGTTGCGGGCGGGAGGGTAAAGGGGTCTGAAGCTTTCTTT; CDR3: CSVAGGRVKGSEAFF
V: TRBV19; D: TRBD1; size: -; length: 14; J: TRBJ2-7; DNA: TGTGCCAGTACGATGACAGGGGGAAGTTACGAGCAGTACTTC; CDR3: CASTMTGGSYEQYF
V: TRBV29-1; D: -; size: -; length: 12; J: TRBJ2-2; DNA: TGCAGCGTTGTTGACGGGGCCGGGGAGCTGTTTTTT; CDR3: CSVVDGAGELFF
V: TRBV10-2; D: -; size: -; length: 16; J: TRBJ2-1; DNA: TGCGCCAGCAGTGAGTCGGTTGGACTGCTGAGCGATGAGCAGTTCTTC; CDR3: CASSESVGLLSDEQFF
V: TRBV6-5; D: -; size: -; length: 13; J: TRBJ1-1; DNA: TGTGCCAGCCAGGCGGGAACTTACACTGAAGCTTTCTTT; CDR3: CASQAGTYTEAFF
V: TRBV27; D: TRBD1; size: once; length: 16; J: TRBJ1-1; DNA: TGTGCCAGCAGTTTATCGGGGGGCAGGGGGCACACTGAAGCTTTCTTT; CDR3: CASSLSGGRGHTEAFF